This TCR beta chain was identified during a study of T-cell memory formation after mild COVID-19. The ends were cut back, 5 bases at V and 6 bases at J, with 14 bases in the middle. From germline, CDR1 is KGHDR and CDR2 SFDVKD. The CDR3 is 14 residues long. This clonotype was found once. Constant-segment primers were used for 5'RACE, and the resulting TCR alpha and TCR beta cDNA libraries carried sample barcodes and UMIs. TCRdb fed the 5' RACE reads into MiXCR, producing one record per CDR3 protein. The table records under 350,000 distinct CDR3 sequences, 15% to 20% of them present only once. Material for sequencing was PBMCs or a T cell subset sorted from them (not recorded which). The source is a man aged 18 to 29 who had mild COVID-19 (a few samples of this study predate the infection). Cell type and time point are not known. The chain employs TRBV24-1 and TRBJ2-3; D unresolved. The CDR3 sequence is CATSALPFGDTQYF. CDR3 bases: TGTGCCACCAGTGCCTTGCCCTTCGGGGATACGCAGTATTTT.